These 28 T cell receptor beta chains were all obtained from the same sample, sequenced in a study of PD-L1 blockade in urothelial cancer. The data were produced by immunoSEQ multiplex PCR, yet TCRdb's version contains in-frame clones alone and is incomplete. The data contain 72,000 or so clones, approximately 84% of them singletons. Documented time point: pretreatment peripheral blood. Here the sequenced sample was PBMCs, taken around atezolizumab (anti-PD-L1) treatment. The receptors here all came from a man aged 55 to 69 with urothelial cancer.

The chain has TRBV27 and TRBJ2-7; TRBD2 matches at 10 bases. The CDR3 has 16 amino acids. The J segment lost 3 bases and the V segment lost 8 bases, leaving 13 bases of the junction unmatched. Germline V CDR1 and CDR2: MNHEY, SMNVEV (reference sequence). The CDR3 nucleotides read TGTGCCAGCGCGGGGCTAGCGGGGGCCGGATTCTACGAGCAGTACTTC. Amino acid sequence: CASAGLAGAGFYEQYF.

In this sample, this clone turned up a few times. The chain joins TRBV4-1 to TRBJ2-5; D remains ambiguous. Germline V gives CDR1 MGHRA, CDR2 YSYEKL. V was trimmed by 0 bases and J by 7 bases, leaving 15 bases between them. The CDR3 has 15 amino acids. The CDR3 loop reads CASSQDATNLWTQYF. The CDR3 DNA reads TGCGCCAGCAGCCAAGACGCTACCAACCTGTGGACCCAGTACTTC.

The chain links TRBV5-8 to TRBJ1-5; D perhaps matches TRBD1 (5 bases). V gave up 4 bases and J gave up 6 bases, with 8 bases separating them. Per germline, CDR1 SGHTS and CDR2 YDEGEE. The CDR3 is 12 residues long. CDR3 bases: TGTGCCAGCAGCCTCAGGGTTCAGCCCCAGCATTTT. It is translated as CASSLRVQPQHF.

The chain recombines TRBV5-1 with TRBJ1-5; D might be TRBD1 (5 bases). CDR1 SGHRS and CDR2 YFSETQ come from the germline V gene. The CDR3 sequence is 15 residues long. V was pared by 0 bases and J by 4 bases, with 11 bases between. Here the CDR3 reads CASSLAGRWNQPQHF. For the CDR3, the DNA is TGCGCCAGCAGCTTGGCAGGGAGGTGGAATCAGCCCCAGCATTTT.

This rearrangement joins TRBV9 to TRBJ1-3; D might be TRBD1 (6 bases). V dropped 6 bases and J dropped 6 bases, with 16 bases sitting between them. Germline CDR1 is SGDLS and CDR2 is YYNGEE. The CDR3 loop spans 14 amino acids. DNA for the CDR3: TGTGCCAGCAATCCGACAGGATCGGAAAACACCATATATTTT. Its protein product is CASNPTGSENTIYF.

The chain recombines TRBV29-1 with TRBJ2-3; D may be TRBD2 (5 bases). The CDR3 is 11 amino acids. Trimming took off 3 bases at V and 4 bases at J, with 5 bases between the two ends. CDR1 and CDR2 (germline): SQVTM, ANQGSEA. In DNA, the CDR3 is TGCAGCGTTGAGGACTCAGATACGCAGTATTTT. It specifies CSVEDSDTQYF.

This clone appeared once. CDR3 in DNA: TGTGCCACCAGCAGAGGGACTAGCGGGGAGGGGGAGACCCAGTACTTC. Its protein is CATSRGTSGEGETQYF. The V and J genes are TRBV15 and TRBJ2-5, with 12 bases lining up with TRBD2. From germline, CDR1 is LNHNV and CDR2 YYDKDF (reference sequence). Germline trimming cut 1 base from V and 5 bases from J; bases unmatched to any gene: 5. The CDR3 runs 16 residues.

The chain combines TRBV27 with TRBJ1-5; D possibly corresponds to TRBD1 (6 bases). Trimming cost V 4 bases and J 3 bases, with 13 bases left between them. Germline V gene lookup returns CDR1 MNHEY and CDR2 SMNVEV (reference sequence). The CDR3 extends over 15 amino acids. CDR3 in DNA: TGTGCCAGCAGTTCAACAGGGTTAAACAATCAGCCCCAGCATTTT. Residues: CASSSTGLNNQPQHF.

CDR3 nucleotides: TGTGCCTCCGGGGGGCGCACAGATACGCAGTATTTT. Protein sequence: CASGGRTDTQYF. The chain combines TRBV7-9 with TRBJ2-3; a possible D gene is TRBD2 (7 bases). Germline V gives CDR1 SEHNR, CDR2 FQNEAQ (reference sequence). CDR3 length equals 12 residues. Deletions cut 11 bases from V and 1 base from J, with 10 bases between.

V usage is TRBV7-9 and J usage is TRBJ1-4; weak D call: TRBD1 (6 bases). V was trimmed by 5 bases and J by 5 bases, leaving 15 bases between them. The CDR3 contains 15 residues. Germline lookup yields CDR1 SEHNR and CDR2 FQNEAQ (reference sequence). The CDR3 sequence is CASSPAGGLNEKLFF. CDR3 DNA: TGTGCCAGCAGCCCTGCCGGGGGGCTCAATGAAAAACTGTTTTTT.

The V gene is TRBV19, the J gene TRBJ2-1, with D unresolved. The V end lost 0 bases, the J end lost 8 bases, and 11 bases lay between the germline ends. Per germline, CDR1 LNHDA and CDR2 SQIVND (reference sequence). The CDR3 runs to 14 residues. The CDR3 DNA follows: TGTGCCAGTAGTATAGATCGAGGTTCAGATGAGCAGTTCTTC. This sequence encodes CASSIDRGSDEQFF. Full variable domain (rest looked up from reference TRBV19 and TRBJ2-1): DGGITQSPKYLFRKEGQNVTLSCEQNLNHDAMYWYRQDPGQGLRLIYYSQIVNDFQKGDIAEGYSVSREKKESFPLTVTSAQKNPTAFYLCASSIDRGSDEQFFGPGTRLTVL.

The chain carries TRBV5-8 and TRBJ2-1; D remains unclear. Germline assignment: CDR1 SGHTS and CDR2 YDEGEE. This CDR3 is built from 13 residues. V was pared by 0 bases and J by 9 bases, with 10 bases between. DNA of the CDR3: TGTGCCAGCAGCTTGGCGAATGGGCGTGAGCAGTTCTTC. It specifies CASSLANGREQFF.

The V and J genes are TRBV11-3 and TRBJ1-4; no clear D gene. Germline values: CDR1 SGHNT, CDR2 YENEEA. The CDR3 has 16 residues. Between the trimmed V and J ends, which lost 5 bases and 0 bases, there was a span of 13 bases. CDR3 DNA sequence: TGTGCCAGCAGCCCCAGGTCACAGCCAACTAATGAAAAACTGTTTTTT. Residues: CASSPRSQPTNEKLFF.

The rearrangement links TRBV28 to TRBJ1-2, with TRBD1 matching over 7 bases. V shed 4 bases, J shed 8 bases, and the junction held 4 bases outside the gene matches. This CDR3 region has 12 residues. Per germline, CDR1 MDHEN and CDR2 SYDVKM. The CDR3 is CASSSDRVGYTF. The CDR3 DNA is TGTGCCAGCAGTTCAGACAGGGTCGGCTACACCTTC.

The gene calls are TRBV19 and TRBJ1-1; D is possibly TRBD1 (6 bases). The germline CDR1 and CDR2 sequences are LNHDA and SQIVND (reference sequence). With 3 bases removed from V and 5 bases from J, the gap between germline ends came to 16 bases. The CDR3 is 15 amino acids. CDR3 in DNA: TGTGCCAGTAGTATGTCAGGGGATTCGGGGACTGAAGCTTTCTTT. Residues: CASSMSGDSGTEAFF.

The V and J genes are TRBV30 and TRBJ2-5; weak D call: TRBD2 (6 bases). V was pared by 3 bases and J by 3 bases, with 14 bases between. CDR3 length: 14 residues. Germline-derived CDR1 and CDR2 are GTSNPN and SVGIG (reference sequence). CDR3 bases: TGTGCCTGGAGGGGCGGGGTTCGAGAAGAGACCCAGTACTTC. It yields the protein CAWRGGVREETQYF. Combining the CDR3 with reference TRBV30 and TRBJ2-5 gives the whole variable domain SQTIHQWPATLVQPVGSPLSLECTVEGTSNPNLYWYRQAAGRGLQLLFYSVGIGQISSEVPQNLSASRPQDRQFILSSKKLLLSDSGFYLCAWRGGVREETQYFGPGTRLLVL.

V usage is TRBV6-5 and J usage is TRBJ1-2; no reliable D call. The CDR3 length is 14 residues. The germline CDR1 and CDR2 sequences are MNHEY and SVGAGI. Trimming removed 4 bases at V and 2 bases at J, with 11 bases between. As DNA, the CDR3 is TGTGCCAGCAGTTCCCGAGGTGTGAACTATGGCTACACCTTC. Encoded protein: CASSSRGVNYGYTF.

The rearrangement uses TRBV30 and TRBJ1-5; no clear D gene. The germline V and J ends were trimmed by 2 bases and 4 bases, with 6 bases remaining between them. Per the germline V gene, CDR1 is GTSNPN and CDR2 is SVGIG (reference sequence). The CDR3 totals 12 residues. The CDR3 coding sequence is TGTGCCTGGAGTTCGGGGAATCAGCCCCAGCATTTT. Translating it yields CAWSSGNQPQHF. The full variable domain, in which reference TRBV30 and TRBJ1-5 provide the parts outside the CDR3, is SQTIHQWPATLVQPVGSPLSLECTVEGTSNPNLYWYRQAAGRGLQLLFYSVGIGQISSEVPQNLSASRPQDRQFILSSKKLLLSDSGFYLCAWSSGNQPQHFGDGTRLSIL.

The chain has TRBV27 and TRBJ2-2, with a weak D call TRBD1 (6 bases). The CDR3 is 15 residues long. In germline, CDR1 is MNHEY, CDR2 SMNVEV (reference sequence). Deletions cut 4 bases from V and 5 bases from J, with 14 bases between. The CDR3 protein is CASSWRSGATGELFF. The CDR3 bases are TGTGCCAGCAGTTGGAGGTCAGGGGCTACCGGGGAGCTGTTTTTT.

V is TRBV10-1 and J is TRBJ2-7; 8 nucleotides line up with TRBD1. V shed 6 bases, J shed 3 bases, and the junction held 7 bases outside the gene matches. Germline loops: CDR1 WNHNN, CDR2 SYGVQD (reference sequence). This CDR3 is built from 14 residues. CDR3 loop: CASSADRVGYEQYF. CDR3 DNA sequence: TGCGCCAGCAGCGCGGACAGGGTAGGCTACGAGCAGTACTTC.

V and J are TRBV27 and TRBJ2-4; the D gene is possibly TRBD1 (5 bases). V was clipped by 6 bases and J by 6 bases, with 15 bases between them. Germline CDR1 reads MNHEY; CDR2 reads SMNVEV (reference sequence). The CDR3 runs to 14 residues. The CDR3 DNA reads TGTGCCAGCAGCCCGATGGACACCTCAAACATTCAGTACTTC. Its protein is CASSPMDTSNIQYF.

V gene TRBV12-5 combines with J gene TRBJ2-1; the match to TRBD2 covers 9 bases. The CDR3 runs 15 residues. V lost 5 bases, J lost 4 bases, and 6 bases stayed unmatched. Germline V lookup: CDR1 LGHNT, CDR2 FRNRAP. DNA of the CDR3: TGTGCTAGTGGTCTGGGACTAGCTTTATACAATGAGCAGTTCTTC. It yields the protein CASGLGLALYNEQFF.

The chain has TRBV11-2 and TRBJ1-1; 7 bases are shared with TRBD1. CDR3 length: 13 residues. The germline CDR1 and CDR2 sequences are SGHAT and FQNNGV. J was trimmed by 1 base and V by 7 bases; bases with no gene match: 3. CDR3 DNA: TGTGCCAGCATCAGGACAGGGAACACTGAAGCTTTCTTT. Translated, it gives CASIRTGNTEAFF.

The chain recombines TRBV9 with TRBJ2-7, with D perhaps TRBD1 (5 bases). The germline V gene encodes CDR1 SGDLS and CDR2 YYNGEE. This CDR3 has 14 amino acids. Trimming removed 3 bases from V and 8 bases from J, with 18 bases in between. The CDR3 region has the DNA TGTGCCAGCAGCGGCCCAGGGTCCCTTTACCAGCAGTACTTC. This codes for CASSGPGSLYQQYF.

The V gene is TRBV5-8, the J gene TRBJ1-5, with 9 bases that match TRBD1. The CDR3 consists of 18 residues. The V and J ends lost 0 bases and 4 bases, in that order; junction bases with no gene match: 11. Germline assignment: CDR1 SGHTS and CDR2 YDEGEE. In DNA, the CDR3 is TGTGCCAGCAGCTTGGAAGGGACAGGGCGTCCAAGAAATCAGCCCCAGCATTTT. Translating it yields CASSLEGTGRPRNQPQHF.

V usage is TRBV6-1 and J usage is TRBJ1-2; 11 nucleotides match TRBD1. This CDR3 has 15 amino acids. V shed 0 bases, J shed 8 bases, and the junction held 5 bases outside the gene matches. The germline CDR1 and CDR2 sequences are MNHNS and SASEGT. Written as DNA, the CDR3 is TGTGCCAGCAGTGAAGCCTCCGGGACAGGGGGAGGCTACACCTTC. This encodes CASSEASGTGGGYTF.

The rearrangement joins TRBV29-1 to TRBJ1-2; 11 nucleotides match TRBD1. The CDR3 totals 14 residues. CDR1 SQVTM and CDR2 ANQGSEA come from the germline V gene. The ends lost 7 bases at V and 4 bases at J; junction bases unmatched: 8. CDR3 protein: CSAGQGAYGYGYTF. The CDR3 coding sequence is TGCAGCGCCGGACAGGGGGCGTATGGCTATGGCTACACCTTC. The variable domain in full, with the rest retrieved from reference TRBV29-1 and TRBJ1-2, is SAVISQKPSRDICQRGTSLTIQCQVDSQVTMMFWYRQQPGQSLTLIATANQGSEATYESGFVIDKFPISRPNLTFSTLTVSNMSPEDSSIYLCSAGQGAYGYGYTFGSGTRLTVV.

The V and J genes are TRBV2 and TRBJ2-3, with TRBD2 matching 9 bases. After removal of 8 bases from V and 0 bases from J, the junction contained 12 bases not matched to a gene. This CDR3 has 17 residues. Germline V gene lookup returns CDR1 SNHLY and CDR2 FYNNEI. The CDR3 nucleotides are TGTGCCAGCTTTGGTAGCGGGGGTCCCTCTAGCACAGATACGCAGTATTTT. Translation: CASFGSGGPSSTDTQYF.